Shown below are 24 T cell receptor beta chains from a single sample sequenced in a study of blood T cell repertoires in COVID-19. TCRdb's table, derived via immunoSEQ multiplex PCR, lists solely in-frame clones and lacks some. The data contain some 250,000 clones, around 90% of them singletons. The sample taken for sequencing was peripheral blood. The receptors shown here come from a woman aged 40 to 49 who had recovered from COVID-19.

The J gene is TRBJ2-1, the V gene TRBV10-3, with 11 bases that match TRBD2. J lost 0 bases, V lost 3 bases, and 10 bases had no gene match. CDR3 length: 19 residues. Germline V CDR1 and CDR2: ENHRY, SYGVKD. The DNA for the CDR3 is TGTGCCATCAGTGAACCCGGGACTAGCGGACGCCGCTCCTACAATGAGCAGTTCTTC. It specifies CAISEPGTSGRRSYNEQFF.

The chain is built from TRBV5-1 and TRBJ1-4, with 10 bases lining up with TRBD1. This CDR3 has 14 residues. Germline loops: CDR1 SGHRS, CDR2 YFSETQ. Losses at the gene ends were 4 bases for V and 4 bases for J; bases not matched to a gene: 1. The CDR3 loop is CASSRDRGNEKLFF. In DNA form, the CDR3 reads TGCGCCAGCAGCCGGGACAGGGGTAATGAAAAACTGTTTTTT.

This sequence joins TRBV5-6 and TRBJ2-1, with a tentative D call TRBD1 (7 bases). The germline gives CDR1 SGHDT, CDR2 YYEEEE. CDR3 length: 19 residues. The germline V and J ends were trimmed by 4 bases and 4 bases, with 27 bases remaining between them. The CDR3 nucleotides are TGTGCCAGCAGCCCGGAGGGCGGCAGGGGGTCCACCGGGTACAATGAGCAGTTCTTC. Translated, it gives CASSPEGGRGSTGYNEQFF.

Only one count was recorded for this clone. The CDR3 bases are TGCGCCAGCAGCCCATGGGAGGGCCATAATTCACCCCTCCACTTT. Residues: CASSPWEGHNSPLHF. The chain recombines TRBV5-1 with TRBJ1-6; D is undetermined. The V end lost 4 bases, the J end lost 5 bases, and 13 bases lay between the germline ends. The CDR3 is 15 amino acids. Germline V gives CDR1 SGHRS, CDR2 YFSETQ.

The chain employs TRBV14 and TRBJ2-2; tentative D call: TRBD1 (6 bases). V was pared by 5 bases and J by 5 bases, with 12 bases between. The CDR3 length is 14 residues. Germline assignment: CDR1 SGHDN and CDR2 FVKESK. CDR3 DNA: TGTGCCAGCAGCGGGACGAGGGGGACCGGGGAGCTGTTTTTT. As protein: CASSGTRGTGELFF.

V gene TRBV4-2 combines with J gene TRBJ2-7; 8 nucleotides line up with TRBD1. CDR1 and CDR2 from the germline V gene are LGHNA and YNFKEQ. J lost 3 bases, V lost 5 bases, and 3 bases had no gene match. The CDR3 has 13 residues. DNA of the CDR3: TGTGCCAGCAGCGACGGACAGGGCTACGAGCAGTACTTC. This translates into CASSDGQGYEQYF.

V usage is TRBV5-1 and J usage is TRBJ2-1; a possible D gene is TRBD1 (6 bases). Trimming pared 1 base from V and 5 bases from J, leaving 10 bases between. The CDR3 spans 14 residues. CDR1 is SGHRS and CDR2 is YFSETQ in the germline V gene. This CDR3 reads CASSLLSGDNEQFF. The CDR3 region has the DNA TGCGCCAGCAGCTTGCTGTCAGGGGACAATGAGCAGTTCTTC.

CDR3 bases: TGCAGCGCCGGGGGGGTGGACACTGAAGCTTTCTTT. It translates to CSAGGVDTEAFF. This sequence joins TRBV29-1 and TRBJ1-1, with TRBD1 as a possible D gene (5 bases). The CDR3 runs 12 residues. Germline-derived CDR1 and CDR2 are SQVTM and ANQGSEA. V was shortened by 7 bases and J by 3 bases, with 12 bases between the two germline ends.

The chain carries TRBV6-5 and TRBJ2-7; TRBD1 matches 7 bases. Germline CDR1 reads MNHEY; CDR2 reads SVGAGI. The CDR3 sequence is 14 residues long. The junction had 7 bases not matched to a gene; V was cut back by 6 bases and J by 2 bases. The CDR3 protein is CASRRDSATYEQYF. DNA of the CDR3: TGTGCCAGCAGGAGGGACAGTGCTACCTACGAGCAGTACTTC.

The CDR3 region is CASSLAGTAPYEQYF. The CDR3 DNA reads as TGCGCCAGCAGCTTGGCCGGGACAGCACCCTACGAGCAGTACTTC. The chain employs TRBV5-1 and TRBJ2-7, with 7 bases matching TRBD1. CDR1 SGHRS and CDR2 YFSETQ come from the germline V gene. Germline trimming cut 0 bases from V and 2 bases from J; bases unmatched to any gene: 5. The CDR3 has 15 amino acids.

The chain is built from TRBV11-1 and TRBJ1-3, with D maybe TRBD1 (5 bases). Per the germline V gene, CDR1 is SGHAT and CDR2 is FQDESV (reference sequence). Trimming took off 4 bases at V and 3 bases at J, with 13 bases between the two ends. This CDR3 contains 15 residues. The CDR3 DNA is TGTGCCAGCAGCTACGGGGGGGTGAGTGGAAACACCATATATTTT. Its translation is CASSYGGVSGNTIYF.

This chain uses TRBV4-3 with TRBJ2-1; D is ambiguous. Germline V gene sequence: CDR1 LGHNA, CDR2 YSLEER. The CDR3 is made up of 14 amino acids. Deletions cut 1 base from V and 9 bases from J, with 13 bases between. The CDR3 region has the DNA TGCGCCAGCAGCCAAGCGCGTCACCTCGGTGAGCAGTTCTTC. It translates to CASSQARHLGEQFF.

A remark on this clone: This same CDR3 is encoded by further DNA sequences in the sample. The V and J genes are TRBV6-5 and TRBJ2-7; tentatively, D is TRBD1 (5 bases). The V end lost 2 bases, the J end lost 0 bases, and 5 bases lay between the germline ends. The CDR3 totals 13 residues. CDR1 is MNHEY, CDR2 SVGAGI, per germline. Here the CDR3 reads CASSYGASYEQYF. In nucleotides, the CDR3 is TGTGCCAGCAGTTACGGGGCCTCCTACGAGCAGTACTTC.

This clone appeared once. This chain uses TRBV29-1 with TRBJ2-1; no definite D call. Germline CDR1 SQVTM, CDR2 ANQGSEA. The length of the CDR3 is 13 residues. With 7 bases removed from V and 0 bases from J, the gap between germline ends came to 10 bases. CDR3 in amino acids: CSARRSSYNEQFF. Here the CDR3 DNA reads TGCAGCGCCCGCCGGAGCTCCTACAATGAGCAGTTCTTC.

In this sample, this clone turned up a few times. J is TRBJ1-2 and V is TRBV6-4; TRBD1 matches 12 bases. The junction had 2 bases not matched to a gene; V was cut back by 2 bases and J by 4 bases. In germline, CDR1 is MRHNA, CDR2 SNTAGT. This CDR3 has 15 amino acids. CDR3 region: CASSDGTGGGYGYTF. In DNA form, the CDR3 reads TGTGCCAGCAGTGACGGGACAGGGGGCGGCTATGGCTACACCTTC.

The CDR3 is CASTPGPSGNEQFF. The CDR3 DNA sequence: TGTGCCAGTACCCCCGGCCCCAGCGGGAATGAGCAGTTCTTC. The chain has TRBV19 and TRBJ2-1; TRBD2 is a possible D gene (6 bases). CDR1 and CDR2 from the germline V gene are LNHDA and SQIVND (reference sequence). The V and J ends lost 7 bases and 7 bases respectively, with 17 bases between them. The CDR3 is 14 residues long. Supplemented by reference TRBV19 and TRBJ2-1, the full variable domain reads DGGITQSPKYLFRKEGQNVTLSCEQNLNHDAMYWYRQDPGQGLRLIYYSQIVNDFQKGDIAEGYSVSREKKESFPLTVTSAQKNPTAFYLCASTPGPSGNEQFFGPGTRLTVL.

This chain joins TRBV19 and TRBJ2-2, with D maybe TRBD2 (6 bases). The CDR3 is 14 amino acids. V lost 3 bases, J lost 6 bases, and 11 bases lay in between. The germline CDR1 and CDR2 sequences are LNHDA and SQIVND (reference sequence). In DNA, the CDR3 is TGTGCCAGTAGTATGTTAGCGGCTTCCGGGGAGCTGTTTTTT. Protein sequence: CASSMLAASGELFF.

The chain joins TRBV7-2 to TRBJ1-2; D is undetermined. The CDR3 is 17 residues long. Trimming left V 5 bases short and J 2 bases short, with 21 bases between. The V gene's germline CDR1 is SGHTA and CDR2 FQGNSA. CDR3 DNA: TGTGCCAGCAGCCCCTCCCCCCGGGAAGGATTAAACTATGGCTACACCTTC. This translates into CASSPSPREGLNYGYTF.

In its sample, this clone was seen a few times. The chain links TRBV4-1 to TRBJ1-5, with 8 bases lining up with TRBD1. Germline V lookup: CDR1 MGHRA, CDR2 YSYEKL. There are 13 residues in the CDR3. J gave up 6 bases and V 5 bases, and 3 bases lay outside the gene matches. CDR3 protein: CASSGQGFQPQHF. In DNA, the CDR3 is TGCGCCAGCAGCGGACAGGGATTTCAGCCCCAGCATTTT.

V gene TRBV7-2 combines with J gene TRBJ1-1; D might be TRBD1 (5 bases). Germline CDR1 is SGHTA and CDR2 is FQGNSA. The CDR3 is made up of 14 amino acids. V dropped 9 bases and J dropped 4 bases, with 18 bases sitting between them. Here the CDR3 reads CASLRAGSLTEAFF. CDR3 bases: TGTGCCAGTCTAAGGGCAGGGTCCCTCACTGAAGCTTTCTTT.

CDR3 sequence reads: CASSSPGQGPYGYTF. The CDR3 bases are TGTGCCAGCAGCTCACCGGGACAGGGACCCTATGGCTACACCTTC. The chain has TRBV5-4 and TRBJ1-2, with TRBD1 matching over 9 bases. Germline V lookup: CDR1 SGHNT, CDR2 YYREEE (reference sequence). The trim removed 3 bases at V and 4 bases at J, leaving 7 bases unmatched. The CDR3 is 15 residues long.

V is TRBV29-1 and J is TRBJ2-1, with 13 bases identical to TRBD2. CDR1 and CDR2 from the germline V gene are SQVTM and ANQGSEA. The CDR3 is made up of 17 amino acids. The V gene end was trimmed by 7 bases and the J gene end by 0 bases; junction bases not matched to a gene: 9. As DNA, the CDR3 is TGCAGCGGGGCCGGGACTAGCGGGATCAGCTCCTACAATGAGCAGTTCTTC. This encodes CSGAGTSGISSYNEQFF.

The V call is TRBV10-2, the J call TRBJ1-4, with D perhaps TRBD1 (6 bases). Trimming pared 6 bases from V and 5 bases from J, leaving 10 bases between. The CDR3 runs to 13 residues. CDR1 is WSHSY, CDR2 SAAADI, per germline. Here the CDR3 reads CASRQGGNEKLFF. For the CDR3, the DNA is TGCGCCAGCAGACAGGGTGGGAATGAAAAACTGTTTTTT.

A word on this clone: Distinct nucleotide sequences in the sample also encode this CDR3. The chain is built from TRBV30 and TRBJ2-2; the match to TRBD2 covers 8 bases. The CDR3 is 15 amino acids. After removal of 3 bases from V and 5 bases from J, the junction contained 8 bases not matched to a gene. Per the germline V gene, CDR1 is GTSNPN and CDR2 is SVGIG (reference sequence). The CDR3 DNA follows: TGTGCCTGGAGCCTCGCGGGAGGAGGGACCGGGGAGCTGTTTTTT. Protein: CAWSLAGGGTGELFF.